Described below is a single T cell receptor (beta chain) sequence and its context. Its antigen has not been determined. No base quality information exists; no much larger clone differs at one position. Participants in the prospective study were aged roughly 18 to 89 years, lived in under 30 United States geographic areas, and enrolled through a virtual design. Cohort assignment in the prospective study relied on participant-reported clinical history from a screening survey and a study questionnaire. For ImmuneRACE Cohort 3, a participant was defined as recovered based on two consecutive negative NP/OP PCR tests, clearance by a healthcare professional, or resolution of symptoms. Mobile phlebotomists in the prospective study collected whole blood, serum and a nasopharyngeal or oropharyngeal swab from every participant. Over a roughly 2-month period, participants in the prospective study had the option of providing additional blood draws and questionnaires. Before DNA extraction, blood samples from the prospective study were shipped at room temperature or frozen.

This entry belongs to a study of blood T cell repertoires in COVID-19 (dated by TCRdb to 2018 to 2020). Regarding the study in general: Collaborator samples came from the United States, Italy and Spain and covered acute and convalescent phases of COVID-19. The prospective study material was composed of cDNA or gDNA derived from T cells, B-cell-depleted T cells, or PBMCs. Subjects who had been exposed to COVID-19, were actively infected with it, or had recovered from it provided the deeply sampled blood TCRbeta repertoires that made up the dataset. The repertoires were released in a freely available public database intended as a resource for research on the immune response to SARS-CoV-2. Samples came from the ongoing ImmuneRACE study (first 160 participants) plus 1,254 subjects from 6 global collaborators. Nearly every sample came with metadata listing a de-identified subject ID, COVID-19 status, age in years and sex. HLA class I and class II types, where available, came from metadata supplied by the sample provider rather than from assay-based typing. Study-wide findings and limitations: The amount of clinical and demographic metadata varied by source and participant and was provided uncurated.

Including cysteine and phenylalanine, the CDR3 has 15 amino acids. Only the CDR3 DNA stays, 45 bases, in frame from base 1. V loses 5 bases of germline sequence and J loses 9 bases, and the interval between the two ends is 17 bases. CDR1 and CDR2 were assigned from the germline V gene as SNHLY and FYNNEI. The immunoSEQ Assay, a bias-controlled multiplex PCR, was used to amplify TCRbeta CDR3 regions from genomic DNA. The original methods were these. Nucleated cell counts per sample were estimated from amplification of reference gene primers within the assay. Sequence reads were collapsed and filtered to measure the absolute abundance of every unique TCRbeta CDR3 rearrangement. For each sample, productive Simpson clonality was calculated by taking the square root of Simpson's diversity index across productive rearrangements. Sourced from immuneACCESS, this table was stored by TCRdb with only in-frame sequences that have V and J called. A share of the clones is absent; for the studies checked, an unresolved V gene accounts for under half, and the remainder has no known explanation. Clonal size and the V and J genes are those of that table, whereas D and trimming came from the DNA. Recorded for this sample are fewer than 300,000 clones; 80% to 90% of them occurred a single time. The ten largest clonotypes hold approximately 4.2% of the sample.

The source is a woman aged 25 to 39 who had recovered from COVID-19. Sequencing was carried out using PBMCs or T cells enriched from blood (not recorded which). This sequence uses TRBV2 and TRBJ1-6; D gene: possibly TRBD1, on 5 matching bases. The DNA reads TGTGCCAGCAGTAGAACCGGGGGACGTGTTTCACCCCTCCACTTT. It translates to CASSRTGGRVSPLHF.